This T cell receptor beta chain originates from a study of blood T cell repertoires in COVID-19. Ages ranged from roughly 18 to 95 years, with residence in 24 US areas. Membership in each cohort depended on participant-reported clinical history. Here immunoSEQ multiplex PCR was the method, and the copy in TCRdb shows in-frame clones only, minus some. The sample lists around 450,000 clones; about 90% were seen once. Germline-derived CDR1 and CDR2 are SNHLY and FYNNEI. V was clipped by 5 bases and J by 2 bases; unmatched bases: 5. The CDR3 has 14 residues. Sequencing input: PBMCs or T cells enriched from blood (not recorded which). The receptor was derived from a young woman who had recovered from COVID-19. The chain is built from TRBV2 and TRBJ1-2, with 7 bases that match TRBD1. For the CDR3, the DNA is TGTGCCAGCAGTAGGGACAGCTCAAACTATGGCTACACCTTC. Its protein product is CASSRDSSNYGYTF.